This entry lists 16 T cell receptor beta chains sequenced from one sample in a study of metastatic and nonmetastatic thyroid tumors (dated by TCRdb to 2019 to 2021). No patient had received any treatment before thyroid surgery. Library creation used PCR. Sequencing was carried out with an Illumina HiSeq 4000. TCRdb reworked the public reads: Q25 trimming with fastp, MiXCR clone assembly, productive beta chains retained. Recorded for this sample are about 93,000 clones; roughly 13% of them occurred a single time. Approximately 11% of the sample lies in the top ten. Sequenced: blood. These receptors originate from a female donor with papillary thyroid cancer or a benign thyroid nodule (not recorded which). Some clones in this sample may be carry-over from other donors' samples.

Points on this clone: This could be a read error, since a much larger clone is one nucleotide away. Other DNA sequences from this sample encode an identical CDR3 as well. The V and J genes are TRBV24-1 and TRBJ2-5; 10 bases align to TRBD2. The CDR3 runs to 17 residues. Germline CDR1 is KGHDR and CDR2 is SFDVKD. The CDR3 region is CATSQTMTSGYQETQYF. Written as DNA, the CDR3 is TGTGCCACCAGCCAAACCATGACTAGCGGGTACCAAGAGACGCAGTACTTC.

Many counts were recorded for this clone. V and J are TRBV3-1 and TRBJ2-5; D is uncertain. The CDR3 sequence is 12 residues long. Germline CDR1 and CDR2: LGHDT and YNNKEL (reference sequence). V was pared by 4 bases and J by 5 bases, with 8 bases between. The CDR3 DNA reads TGTGCCAGCAGCCCCCGTGGGGAGACCCAGTACTTC. Residues: CASSPRGETQYF.

This clone was found a few times. The chain couples TRBV12-3 or TRBV12-4 to TRBJ1-2, with D maybe TRBD1 (6 bases). The V gene lost 3 bases and the J gene lost 10 bases, with 12 bases spanning the gap. This CDR3 region has 12 residues. In DNA form, the CDR3 reads TGTGCCAGCAGTTTTGGGACATGGTACTACACCTTC. This gives the protein CASSFGTWYYTF.

This chain uses TRBV7-8 with TRBJ2-2; either TRBD1 or TRBD2 may fit D (5 bases each). Germline V gene sequence: CDR1 SGHVS, CDR2 FQNEAQ. CDR3 length: 15 residues. V was pared by 6 bases and J by 3 bases, with 14 bases between. The DNA for the CDR3 is TGTGCCAGCAGAGACGAGGGGAAAGACACCGGGGAGCTGTTTTTT. This codes for CASRDEGKDTGELFF.

This clone was recorded at least ten times. The genes are TRBV18 and TRBJ2-3; no reliable D call. V was shortened by 6 bases and J by 4 bases, with 5 bases between the two germline ends. The germline V gene encodes CDR1 KGHSH and CDR2 LQKENI. This CDR3 contains 11 residues. CDR3 region: CASSQADTQYF. CDR3 DNA: TGTGCCAGCTCCCAAGCAGATACGCAGTATTTT.

The sample holds many counts of this clone. This chain joins TRBV6-5 and TRBJ1-4; no clear D. Trimming shortened V by 2 bases and J by 8 bases, and 12 bases separated the two germline ends. From germline, CDR1 is MNHEY and CDR2 SVGAGI. The CDR3 extends over 14 amino acids. The CDR3 region is CASSYAPRYEKLFF. The CDR3 DNA is TGTGCCAGCAGTTACGCTCCACGGTACGAAAAACTGTTTTTT.

This clone showed up many times. This chain joins TRBV20-1 and TRBJ2-5; 12 positions agree with TRBD2. Germline loops: CDR1 DFQATT, CDR2 SNEGSKA (reference sequence). Trimming at V came to 3 bases and at J to 2 bases, leaving 16 bases not matched to a gene. The CDR3 covers 19 residues. The chain's CDR3 is CSASGRLAGAIRGQETQYF. CDR3 nucleotides: TGCAGTGCTAGCGGCCGACTAGCGGGAGCCATCAGGGGACAAGAGACCCAGTACTTC.

This clone was counted only a few times. Here the CDR3 omits its conserved ending phenylalanine or tryptophan, so a read error is the likely source. This rearrangement joins TRBV9 to TRBJ1-2; D ambiguous. The ends were cut back, 0 bases at V and 5 bases at J, with 8 bases in the middle. The length of the CDR3 is 13 residues. Germline values: CDR1 SGDLS, CDR2 YYNGEE. The CDR3 reads CASSVVTTYGYTL. The CDR3 bases are TGTGCCAGCAGCGTAGTGACAACTTATGGCTACACCCTC.

This clone was detected many times. J is TRBJ2-7 and V is TRBV6-2 or TRBV6-3; TRBD2 matches at 8 bases. The V gene end was trimmed by 6 bases and the J gene end by 4 bases; junction bases not matched to a gene: 8. Germline V lookup: CDR1 MNHEY, CDR2 SVGEGT. The CDR3 covers 14 residues. The CDR3 protein is CASRRGLDLYEQYF. CDR3 nucleotides: TGTGCCAGCAGGAGGGGACTAGACCTTTACGAGCAGTACTTC.

This clone was counted only a few times. V is TRBV10-3 and J is TRBJ2-7, with 9 bases fitting TRBD1. Germline lookup yields CDR1 ENHRY and CDR2 SYGVKD. The CDR3 runs to 13 residues. With 10 bases clipped from V and 1 base from J, the junction kept 5 bases outside the gene matches. The CDR3 sequence: CATEGTGSYEQYF. As DNA, the CDR3 is TGTGCCACAGAGGGGACAGGGTCCTACGAGCAGTACTTC.

This clone was picked up many times. This sample also contains other DNA sequences that code for the same CDR3. The rearrangement joins TRBV6-2 or TRBV6-3 to TRBJ2-1, with D unclear. The V end was cut by 4 bases, the J end by 0 bases, with 4 bases between. The germline V gene has CDR1 MNHEY and CDR2 SVGEGT. CDR3 length equals 13 residues. In DNA form, the CDR3 reads TGTGCCAGCAGTTCGAGCTCCTACAATGAGCAGTTCTTC. It specifies CASSSSSYNEQFF.

This clone appeared many times. The identical CDR3 is also encoded by other nucleotide sequences in the sample. The rearrangement uses TRBV5-1 and TRBJ2-7; 10 bases are a match to TRBD1. The CDR3 runs 16 residues. V gave up 0 bases and J gave up 3 bases; unmatched junction bases: 6. Germline V CDR1 and CDR2: SGHRS, YFSETQ. The CDR3 here is CASSLGWGQGRYEQYF. DNA for the CDR3: TGCGCCAGCAGCTTGGGGTGGGGACAGGGGCGCTACGAGCAGTACTTC.

This clone was detected ten times or more. A read error is likely, as this CDR3 ends without the conserved phenylalanine or tryptophan. Different DNA sequences within this sample yield the same CDR3. V gene TRBV28 combines with J gene TRBJ1-1, with D possibly being TRBD1 (5 bases). CDR1 is MDHEN and CDR2 is SYDVKM in the germline V gene. Trimming stripped 4 bases from V and 4 bases from J, with 19 bases between. The CDR3 is made up of 16 amino acids. The CDR3 region is CASSSPLGGGSTEAFL. CDR3 DNA sequence: TGTGCCAGCAGTTCCCCCCTGGGGGGAGGGAGCACTGAAGCTTTCCTT.

This clone was found many times. This chain connects TRBV9 to TRBJ1-1; D is ambiguous. The V end was cut by 0 bases, the J end by 0 bases, with 6 bases between. This CDR3 is 14 amino acids long. The germline V gene has CDR1 SGDLS and CDR2 YYNGEE. This CDR3 reads CASSVGTVNTEAFF. As DNA, the CDR3 is TGTGCCAGCAGCGTAGGGACCGTGAACACTGAAGCTTTCTTT.

This clone was detected many times. This chain joins TRBV18 and TRBJ2-4; TRBD1 matches at 8 bases. The V segment lost 3 bases and the J segment 7 bases; nucleotides outside the gene matches: 5. In germline, CDR1 is KGHSH, CDR2 LQKENI. The CDR3 spans 14 residues. For the CDR3, the DNA is TGTGCCAGCTCACCTCCGGACAGGGACAACATTCAGTACTTC. It specifies CASSPPDRDNIQYF. Looking up the rest from reference TRBV18 and TRBJ2-4 gives the full variable domain: NAGVMQNPRHLVRRRGQEARLRCSPMKGHSHVYWYRQLPEEGLKFMVYLQKENIIDESGMPKERFSAEFPKEGPSILRIQQVVRGDSAAYFCASSPPDRDNIQYFGAGTRLSVL.

This clone was counted at least ten times. The chain joins TRBV5-1 to TRBJ2-7, with 9 positions matching TRBD1. This CDR3 has 19 amino acids. With 4 bases clipped from V and 2 bases from J, the junction kept 19 bases outside the gene matches. Germline-derived CDR1 and CDR2 are SGHRS and YFSETQ. CDR3 bases: TGCGCCAGCAGCCCGGGGCGTGGGGTAACAGGGGGCCTCCCCTACGAGCAGTACTTC. This codes for CASSPGRGVTGGLPYEQYF.